This is a list of T cell receptor beta chains from one sample in a study of T cell responses to AZD1222 COVID-19 vaccine. Repertoires were generated with immunoSEQ multiplex PCR, while TCRdb's copy carries only in-frame clones and drops some. The sample yields 150,000 or so clones, about 87% seen once. The source material was peripheral blood, sampled on day 0 of AZD1222 vaccination. The origin of the receptors is an adult in good health. CDR3s include the opening cysteine and the closing phenylalanine or tryptophan. The order of the fields is CDR3 protein, CDR3 DNA, D gene, clone size, J gene, V gene. A D gene is named only where the DNA matches it firmly. Size values are once, few and many counts, or a class for expanded clones, and some rows have none.

CDR3aa: CASSPGFNTGELFF
CDR3nt: TGTGCCAGCAGCCCAGGTTTCAACACCGGGGAGCTGTTTTTT
d_gene: .
abundance: .
j_gene: TRBJ2-2
v_gene: TRBV6-2/TRBV6-3

CDR3aa: CSVARSPDLFSTGELFF
CDR3nt: TGCAGCGTTGCCCGTTCACCGGACCTTTTCTCTACCGGGGAGCTGTTTTTT
d_gene: .
abundance: .
j_gene: TRBJ2-2
v_gene: TRBV29-1

CDR3aa: CASKGASTGELFF
CDR3nt: TGTGCCAGCAAAGGGGCCAGCACCGGGGAGCTGTTTTTT
d_gene: .
abundance: once
j_gene: TRBJ2-2
v_gene: TRBV6-6

CDR3aa: CASSQSDFGQGARYGYTF
CDR3nt: TGTGCCAGCAGTCAATCCGATTTTGGGCAGGGGGCACGGTATGGCTACACCTTC
d_gene: TRBD1
abundance: .
j_gene: TRBJ1-2
v_gene: TRBV6-6

CDR3aa: CASKGQGNNSPLHF
CDR3nt: TGTGCCAGCAAAGGACAGGGAAATAATTCACCCCTCCACTTT
d_gene: TRBD1
abundance: .
j_gene: TRBJ1-6
v_gene: TRBV6-1

CDR3aa: CASSQDPGIRNEAFF
CDR3nt: TGTGCCAGCAGCCAAGACCCAGGAATTAGAAATGAAGCTTTCTTT
d_gene: .
abundance: .
j_gene: TRBJ1-1
v_gene: TRBV3-1/TRBV3-2

CDR3aa: CASSLQGMNTEAFF
CDR3nt: TGTGCCAGCAGTTTGCAGGGCATGAACACTGAAGCTTTCTTT
d_gene: .
abundance: few
j_gene: TRBJ1-1
v_gene: TRBV28

CDR3aa: CASSLMLRGTEAFF
CDR3nt: TGTGCCAGCAGCTTAATGCTACGGGGCACTGAAGCTTTCTTT
d_gene: .
abundance: .
j_gene: TRBJ1-1
v_gene: TRBV7-2

CDR3aa: CASSFSGGSTDTQYF
CDR3nt: TGTGCCAGCAGCTTCAGCGGGGGAAGCACAGATACGCAGTATTTT
d_gene: TRBD2
abundance: few
j_gene: TRBJ2-3
v_gene: TRBV6-6

CDR3aa: CASRGAGPYGYTF
CDR3nt: TGTGCCAGCAGGGGGGCAGGGCCCTATGGCTACACCTTC
d_gene: .
abundance: .
j_gene: TRBJ1-2
v_gene: TRBV6-5

CDR3aa: CASSLVGTGRNGYTF
CDR3nt: TGTGCCAGCAGTTTAGTGGGGACAGGGCGTAATGGCTACACCTTC
d_gene: TRBD1
abundance: .
j_gene: TRBJ1-2
v_gene: TRBV28

CDR3aa: CASSLGGPRQPQHF
CDR3nt: TGTGCCAGCAGCTTAGGGGGCCCTAGACAGCCCCAGCATTTT
d_gene: .
abundance: .
j_gene: TRBJ1-5
v_gene: TRBV7-2

CDR3aa: CASSLEMRTQYF
CDR3nt: TGCGCCAGCAGCTTGGAAATGAGGACCCAGTACTTC
d_gene: .
abundance: once
j_gene: TRBJ2-5
v_gene: TRBV5-1

CDR3aa: CASRGQDSSSYNEQFF
CDR3nt: TGTGCCAGCAGAGGACAGGATAGCAGCTCCTACAATGAGCAGTTCTTC
d_gene: TRBD1
abundance: .
j_gene: TRBJ2-1
v_gene: TRBV27

CDR3aa: CASSFGGGQPQHF
CDR3nt: TGTGCCAGCAGTTTTGGAGGAGGTCAGCCCCAGCATTTT
d_gene: .
abundance: few
j_gene: TRBJ1-5
v_gene: TRBV27

CDR3aa: CASSPGSRTDTQYF
CDR3nt: TGTGCCAGCAGCCCGGGAAGCCGCACAGATACGCAGTATTTT
d_gene: .
abundance: .
j_gene: TRBJ2-3
v_gene: TRBV7-8

CDR3aa: CASSRNTGYGYTF
CDR3nt: TGTGCCAGTAGTAGGAACACAGGTTATGGCTACACCTTC
d_gene: .
abundance: .
j_gene: TRBJ1-2
v_gene: TRBV19

CDR3aa: CASSFSGNTGELFF
CDR3nt: TGTGCCAGCAGCTTTAGCGGAAACACCGGGGAGCTGTTTTTT
d_gene: .
abundance: once
j_gene: TRBJ2-2
v_gene: TRBV7-2

CDR3aa: CASSHEVGVGDEQFF
CDR3nt: TGCGCCAGCAGCCACGAGGTAGGGGTTGGGGATGAGCAGTTCTTC
d_gene: .
abundance: .
j_gene: TRBJ2-1
v_gene: TRBV4-1

CDR3aa: CASSLDGVYGYTF
CDR3nt: TGTGCCAGCAGCTTGGACGGCGTCTATGGCTACACCTTC
d_gene: .
abundance: .
j_gene: TRBJ1-2
v_gene: TRBV5-4